Following are 18 T cell receptor beta chains from one sample sequenced in a study of blood T cell repertoires in COVID-19. Some clones are missing from TCRdb's copy, which holds only in-frame ones; the method was immunoSEQ multiplex PCR. The data show some 100,000 clones, just over 85% seen once. The specimen was peripheral blood. The receptors derive from a human donor in a cohort sampled during active COVID-19.

This chain joins TRBV19 and TRBJ1-2; 8 bases are shared with TRBD1. The CDR3 runs to 13 residues. With V trimmed by 6 bases and J by 6 bases, 6 bases remained unmatched. The germline gives CDR1 LNHDA, CDR2 SQIVND (reference sequence). This CDR3 reads CASSMLQGDGYTF. In DNA, the CDR3 is TGTGCCAGTAGCATGTTACAGGGGGATGGCTACACCTTC.

This chain links TRBV5-5 with TRBJ1-1; 9 positions match TRBD1. In germline, CDR1 is SGHKS, CDR2 YYEKEE (reference sequence). The ends lost 4 bases at V and 4 bases at J; junction bases unmatched: 8. The CDR3 sequence is 15 residues long. The CDR3 here is CASSALQGARTEAFF. CDR3 bases: TGTGCCAGCAGCGCCCTACAGGGGGCGCGCACTGAAGCTTTCTTT.

J is TRBJ2-1 and V is TRBV19, with 9 bases that match TRBD2. Germline V gene data show CDR1 as LNHDA and CDR2 as SQIVND (reference sequence). J lost 4 bases, V lost 4 bases, and 2 bases had no gene match. The CDR3 runs to 14 residues. CDR3 loop: CASSSGRAYNEQFF. In DNA form, the CDR3 reads TGTGCCAGTAGTAGCGGGAGGGCTTACAATGAGCAGTTCTTC.

The V gene is TRBV30, the J gene TRBJ1-6, with TRBD1 as a possible D gene (6 bases). The V gene's germline CDR1 is GTSNPN and CDR2 SVGIG (reference sequence). The CDR3 sequence is 13 residues long. V was trimmed by 1 base and J by 8 bases, leaving 9 bases between them. The CDR3 sequence is CAWSGRQDSPLHF. Written as DNA, the CDR3 is TGTGCCTGGAGTGGGAGACAGGATTCACCCCTCCACTTT.

The chain has TRBV6-6 and TRBJ1-1, with a tentative D call TRBD1 (6 bases). CDR1 is MNHNY, CDR2 SVGAGI, per germline (reference sequence). V lost 6 bases to trimming and J lost 1 base, with 30 bases between them. The CDR3 runs 20 residues. The CDR3 loop is CASRRWGGGGGVTKNTEAFF. Here the CDR3 DNA reads TGTGCCAGCAGGCGATGGGGAGGGGGAGGAGGTGTTACCAAGAACACTGAAGCTTTCTTT.

The gene calls are TRBV18 and TRBJ1-1; 9 bases are shared with TRBD1. Germline assignment: CDR1 KGHSH and CDR2 LQKENI. V was pared by 3 bases and J by 5 bases, with 7 bases of the junction left unmatched. The CDR3 length is 15 residues. CDR3 in amino acids: CASSPGTGMFTEAFF. The CDR3, as DNA: TGTGCCAGCTCACCCGGGACAGGGATGTTTACTGAAGCTTTCTTT. The full variable domain, completed using reference TRBV18 and TRBJ1-1, is NAGVMQNPRHLVRRRGQEARLRCSPMKGHSHVYWYRQLPEEGLKFMVYLQKENIIDESGMPKERFSAEFPKEGPSILRIQQVVRGDSAAYFCASSPGTGMFTEAFFGQGTRLTVV.

The chain employs TRBV19 and TRBJ2-7, with TRBD2 identical over 11 bases. The CDR3 is 15 residues long. Germline CDR1 is LNHDA and CDR2 is SQIVND (reference sequence). V was pared by 2 bases and J by 5 bases, with 5 bases of the junction left unmatched. In nucleotides, the CDR3 is TGTGCCAGTAGTATACTAGCGGGAGGATGGAACGAGCAGTACTTC. Protein product: CASSILAGGWNEQYF.

V gene TRBV6-2 or TRBV6-3 combines with J gene TRBJ2-7; a possible D gene is TRBD2 (5 bases). The CDR3 runs to 14 residues. The V end lost 2 bases, the J end lost 2 bases, and 10 bases lay between the germline ends. Germline V lookup: CDR1 MNHEY, CDR2 SVGEGT. DNA for the CDR3: TGTGCCAGCAGTTACCCAAGCGGCCCCTACGAGCAGTACTTC. Its protein product is CASSYPSGPYEQYF.

This chain connects TRBV9 to TRBJ1-1; TRBD1 is a possible D gene (5 bases). Germline V gene data show CDR1 as SGDLS and CDR2 as YYNGEE. Trimming stripped 0 bases from V and 2 bases from J, with 11 bases between. The CDR3 totals 15 residues. The CDR3 protein is CASSVVGGSNTEAFF. DNA of the CDR3: TGTGCCAGCAGCGTAGTGGGGGGAAGCAACACTGAAGCTTTCTTT.

This clone was seen a single time. The V and J genes are TRBV5-1 and TRBJ2-1; D is possibly TRBD2 (5 bases). The CDR3 runs to 14 residues. Trimming left V 6 bases short and J 1 base short, with 11 bases between. Germline V gene data show CDR1 as SGHRS and CDR2 as YFSETQ. The CDR3 DNA reads as TGCGCCAGCAAGGAAGCGGCTTCCTACAATGAGCAGTTCTTC. Its protein is CASKEAASYNEQFF.

The V gene is TRBV6-6, the J gene TRBJ2-4; possible D gene TRBD2, 5 bases. The V gene lost 4 bases and the J gene lost 7 bases, with 14 bases spanning the gap. The CDR3 consists of 14 residues. Germline assignment: CDR1 MNHNY and CDR2 SVGAGI (reference sequence). The CDR3 sequence: CASSSRDRGNIQYF. CDR3 sequence (DNA): TGTGCCAGCAGTTCACGGGATCGGGGTAACATTCAGTACTTC.

The chain combines TRBV12-3 or TRBV12-4 with TRBJ1-2; D ambiguous. V was shortened by 6 bases and J by 4 bases, with 12 bases between the two germline ends. This CDR3 has 13 residues. This CDR3 is CASRPRAGYGYTF. CDR3 in DNA: TGTGCCAGCAGACCCCGGGCGGGCTATGGCTACACCTTC.

The CDR3 DNA follows: TGTGCCACCAGTGATTTGCTTAGCGGGAGTGGACGGAATGAGCAGTTCTTC. Protein: CATSDLLSGSGRNEQFF. This chain links TRBV24-1 with TRBJ2-1, with TRBD2 matching 9 bases. Germline values: CDR1 KGHDR, CDR2 SFDVKD. J gave up 7 bases and V 0 bases, and 9 bases lay outside the gene matches. This CDR3 contains 17 residues.

This clone has just a few counts. V and J are TRBV27 and TRBJ2-7; tentative D call: TRBD2 (6 bases). The CDR3 covers 13 residues. Germline V gene data show CDR1 as MNHEY and CDR2 as SMNVEV (reference sequence). Trimming left V 4 bases short and J 2 bases short, with 9 bases between. The CDR3 bases are TGTGCCAGCAGTTGGAGGGCTACCTACGAGCAGTACTTC. Translating it yields CASSWRATYEQYF.

The chain joins TRBV3-1 (or the pseudogene TRBV3-2) to TRBJ2-1, with a tentative D call TRBD1 (6 bases). Per germline, CDR1 LGHDT and CDR2 YNNKEL (reference sequence). The CDR3 has 15 residues. Trimming took 4 bases from V and 2 from J, leaving 12 bases between them. The CDR3 loop is CASSPRDTTYNEQFF. CDR3 nucleotides: TGTGCCAGCAGCCCTCGGGACACCACCTACAATGAGCAGTTCTTC.

This chain links TRBV7-9 with TRBJ2-4, with D perhaps matching TRBD1 (6 bases). Germline CDR1 and CDR2: SEHNR and FQNEAQ (reference sequence). This CDR3 contains 17 residues. Trimming stripped 5 bases from V and 8 bases from J, with 25 bases between. The DNA of the CDR3 is TGTGCCAGCAGCAAAGTACAGGGCATTCTCTATTCAGACATTCAGTACTTC. Translation gives CASSKVQGILYSDIQYF.

The rearrangement links TRBV7-9 to TRBJ2-1, with TRBD2 matching over 7 bases. Germline V gene data show CDR1 as SEHNR and CDR2 as FQNEAQ (reference sequence). The CDR3 has 16 amino acids. V was pared by 4 bases and J by 7 bases, with 13 bases of the junction left unmatched. CDR3 DNA sequence: TGTGCCAGCAGCTCCCCTAGCGGTACCATGGGGAATGAGCAGTTCTTC. Translated, it gives CASSSPSGTMGNEQFF.

V usage is TRBV7-2 and J usage is TRBJ2-4; D remains unclear. Germline loops: CDR1 SGHTA, CDR2 FQGNSA. The CDR3 spans 13 residues. The V end was cut by 1 base, the J end by 6 bases, with 7 bases between. The DNA of the CDR3 is TGTGCCAGCAGCTTAGGACTCTTAAACATTCAGTACTTC. This gives the protein CASSLGLLNIQYF.